This T cell receptor beta chain was profiled in a study of response to subunit inactivated influenza vaccine. Study-wide points: It was the authors' suggestion that each seasonal influenza vaccination recruits few new T cells.

To note about this clonotype: No antigen is known for it.

TCRdb called the RT-PCR reads again in MiXCR, with one record for every CDR3 protein. The sample lists some 640,000 distinct CDR3 sequences; about 14% were seen once. Germline V lookup: CDR1 SQVTM, CDR2 ANQGSEA. V lost 3 bases and J 2 bases, leaving 14 bases between the germline ends. The CDR3 extends over 14 amino acids. The sequencing here drew on PBMCs from blood, taken 14 to 15 days before vaccination. The J gene is TRBJ2-7, the V gene TRBV29-1, with a weak D call TRBD2 (5 bases). This sequence originates from a man aged 50-60 years who received an inactivated influenza vaccine. The CDR3 nucleotides are TGCAGCGTTGAGTGGGAGAAGAGGCCCTACGAGCAGTACTTC. Amino acid sequence: CSVEWEKRPYEQYF.